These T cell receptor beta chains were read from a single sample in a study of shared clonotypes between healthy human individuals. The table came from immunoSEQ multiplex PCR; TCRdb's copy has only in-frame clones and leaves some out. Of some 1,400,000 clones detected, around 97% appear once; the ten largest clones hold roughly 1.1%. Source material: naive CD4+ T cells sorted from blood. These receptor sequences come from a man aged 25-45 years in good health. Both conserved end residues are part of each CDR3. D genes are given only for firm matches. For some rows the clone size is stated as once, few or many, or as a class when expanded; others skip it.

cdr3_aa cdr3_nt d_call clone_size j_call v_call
CASSLRGVREVGGTQYF TGTGCCAGCAGTTTAAGGGGAGTCAGAGAGGTGGGAGGGACCCAGTACTTC . once TRBJ2-5 TRBV27
CASSGLVSNQPQHF TGTGCCAGCAGTGGTCTGGTTAGCAATCAGCCCCAGCATTTT . . TRBJ1-5 TRBV2
CATSRETSYQPQHF TGTGCCACCAGCAGGGAGACATCATATCAGCCCCAGCATTTT . . TRBJ1-5 TRBV15
CASSENRGGYGYTF TGTGCCAGCAGTGAGAACAGGGGAGGCTATGGCTACACCTTC TRBD1 . TRBJ1-2 TRBV2
CSVESWPNTEAFF TGCAGCGTTGAAAGTTGGCCGAACACTGAAGCTTTCTTT . . TRBJ1-1 TRBV29-1
CASSFFGGETQYF TGTGCCAGCAGCTTTTTTGGTGGGGAGACCCAGTACTTC . . TRBJ2-5 TRBV5-4
CASSGHPTNNEQFF TGCGCCAGCAGTGGCCACCCGACCAACAATGAGCAGTTCTTC . . TRBJ2-1 TRBV10-1
CTSSPLTSGGYEQYF TGTACCAGCAGCCCCCTGACTAGCGGGGGGTACGAGCAGTACTTC TRBD2 . TRBJ2-7 TRBV9
CASSLVLNTGELFF TGCGCCAGCAGCTTGGTCCTCAACACCGGGGAGCTGTTTTTT . . TRBJ2-2 TRBV5-1
CASSQDLPPPFNEQFF TGCGCCAGCAGCCAAGATCTCCCCCCCCCTTTCAATGAGCAGTTCTTC . once TRBJ2-1 TRBV4-1
CASCMASGSNEQFF TGTGCCAGCTGCATGGCTAGCGGGAGCAATGAGCAGTTCTTC TRBD2 . TRBJ2-1 TRBV2
CASSHRLTTNEKLFF TGCGCCAGCAGCCACCGACTGACAACTAATGAAAAACTGTTTTTT . . TRBJ1-4 TRBV4-1
CASSPWQGRPAGDPFGQYF TGTGCCAGCAGCCCGTGGCAGGGGAGACCAGCGGGGGACCCTTTCGGGCAGTACTTC TRBD2 . TRBJ2-7 TRBV14
CASSSPGGNTEAFF TGCGCCAGCAGCTCCCCAGGAGGGAACACTGAAGCTTTCTTT . few TRBJ1-1 TRBV5-1
CASWSVPMNTEAFF TGTGCCAGCTGGAGCGTACCGATGAACACTGAAGCTTTCTTT . . TRBJ1-1 TRBV6-5
CASSADTRFRYGYTF TGTGCCAGCAGCGCAGACACCCGGTTTAGATATGGCTACACCTTC . . TRBJ1-2 TRBV7-9
CASSPSGPNTYGYTF TGTGCCAGCAGTCCCTCGGGCCCGAACACCTATGGCTACACCTTC . . TRBJ1-2 TRBV28
CASSPLARGTLMNTEAFF TGTGCCAGCTCACCACTGGCTCGTGGGACACTCATGAACACTGAAGCTTTCTTT . . TRBJ1-1 TRBV18
CASSLEGVGTGELFF TGCGCCAGCAGCTTGGAAGGGGTTGGCACCGGGGAGCTGTTTTTT . . TRBJ2-2 TRBV5-1
CAISESVVLPGTGVSNYGYTF TGTGCCATCAGTGAGTCGGTGGTCTTACCCGGGACAGGGGTTTCTAACTATGGCTACACCTTC TRBD1 . TRBJ1-2 TRBV10-3
CASSLDPPFSGSSYEQYF TGTGCCAGCAGCTTAGATCCCCCTTTTAGCGGGAGCTCCTACGAGCAGTACTTC TRBD2 . TRBJ2-7 TRBV11-2
CASSPSLAEEYEQYF TGTGCCAGCTCACCATCGCTAGCGGAAGAGTACGAGCAGTACTTC TRBD2 . TRBJ2-7 TRBV18
CASSFDREPQFF TGCGCCAGCAGCTTTGACAGAGAGCCGCAGTTCTTC . . TRBJ2-1 TRBV5-1
CASSRSEETQYF TGTGCCAGCTCCCGCAGTGAGGAGACCCAGTACTTC . . TRBJ2-5 TRBV18
CASSLGKWDSLKETQYF TGTGCCAGCAGCTTAGGAAAGTGGGACAGTTTGAAAGAGACCCAGTACTTC TRBD1 . TRBJ2-5 TRBV11-2
CASSLGRQPYEQYF TGTGCCAGCAGCTTGGGCCGACAGCCATACGAGCAGTACTTC . . TRBJ2-7 TRBV5-6
CASSLWFPGNTIYF TGTGCCAGCAGTTTGTGGTTCCCTGGAAACACCATATATTTT . . TRBJ1-3 TRBV7-2
CSVEKRSQGAGEQFF TGCAGCGTTGAAAAACGGAGTCAGGGGGCTGGTGAGCAGTTCTTC TRBD1 . TRBJ2-1 TRBV29-1
CAISESGQGAGETQYF TGTGCCATCAGTGAGTCCGGACAGGGGGCGGGGGAGACCCAGTACTTC TRBD1 . TRBJ2-5 TRBV10-3
CASSQDSRSPTNEKLFF TGTGCCAGCAGCCAAGACAGCAGGAGCCCAACTAATGAAAAACTGTTTTTT . . TRBJ1-4 TRBV7-8
CASSQAWPRLADGHNEQFF TGCGCCAGCAGCCAAGCATGGCCAAGACTAGCGGATGGTCACAATGAGCAGTTCTTC TRBD2 . TRBJ2-1 TRBV4-1
CASRLAGELFF TGTGCCAGTAGGCTCGCCGGGGAGCTGTTTTTT . . TRBJ2-2 TRBV19
CSVVSGSYEQYF TGCAGCGTTGTTTCCGGCAGCTACGAGCAGTACTTC . . TRBJ2-7 TRBV29-1
CASSLNVLGSMWNTEAFF TGTGCCAGCAGCTTAAATGTGTTGGGCTCGATGTGGAACACTGAAGCTTTCTTT . once TRBJ1-1 TRBV11-2
CASTLDRGGYGYTF TGTGCCAGTACCCTAGACAGGGGAGGATATGGCTACACCTTC TRBD1 . TRBJ1-2 TRBV19
CASSVVGTQYNEQFF TGTGCCAGCAGCGTAGTTGGGACACAATACAATGAGCAGTTCTTC . . TRBJ2-1 TRBV9
CASSILRGTTEAFF TGTGCCAGTAGTATCTTACGCGGGACCACTGAAGCTTTCTTT . . TRBJ1-1 TRBV19
CASSSRAPGAETQYF TGCGCCAGCAGCTCCCGGGCCCCGGGGGCAGAGACCCAGTACTTC . . TRBJ2-5 TRBV5-1
CASSENGQETQYF TGTGCCAGCAGTGAAAACGGACAAGAGACCCAGTACTTC . . TRBJ2-5 TRBV6-1
CAYSGNTEAFF TGTGCCTATTCAGGGAACACTGAAGCTTTCTTT . once TRBJ1-1 TRBV30
CASSDYRGRHNEQFF TGTGCCAGCAGTGATTACAGGGGGCGCCACAATGAGCAGTTCTTC TRBD1 . TRBJ2-1 TRBV7-6
CASSLRDIGELFF TGTGCCAGCAGCCTGCGGGATATCGGGGAGCTGTTTTTT . . TRBJ2-2 TRBV7-6
CASSFPAGDGYTF TGTGCCAGCAGCTTTCCGGCAGGGGATGGCTACACCTTC . . TRBJ1-2 TRBV5-6
CASTLGAGGEAFF TGTGCCAGCACCCTGGGGGCAGGAGGTGAAGCTTTCTTT . . TRBJ1-1 TRBV28
CASSLVLAGGKSSYNEQFF TGTGCCAGCAGCTTAGTGCTAGCGGGAGGCAAAAGCTCCTACAATGAGCAGTTCTTC TRBD2 . TRBJ2-1 TRBV7-9
CASSRVPGGSYEQYF TGCGCCAGCAGCCGCGTGCCGGGAGGCTCCTACGAGCAGTACTTC TRBD2 . TRBJ2-7 TRBV4-1
CASSLGFRGGIYNEQFF TGTGCCAGCAGCTTAGGCTTTAGGGGAGGGATCTACAATGAGCAGTTCTTC TRBD2 once TRBJ2-1 TRBV7-9
CASSSSWVARYTF . . few TRBJ1-2 TRBV28
CASSRTPPYSYEQYF TGTGCCAGCAGCCGGACACCCCCGTATTCCTACGAGCAGTACTTC . . TRBJ2-7 TRBV9
CASSPRGGELFF TGCGCCAGCAGCCCCAGGGGCGGGGAGCTGTTTTTT . . TRBJ2-2 TRBV5-1
CASSLVGQREAFF TGCGCCAGCAGCTTGGTGGGGCAGAGAGAAGCTTTCTTT . . TRBJ1-1 TRBV5-1
CASSLTQRSYNEQFF TGTGCCAGCAGCTTAACACAGCGCTCCTACAATGAGCAGTTCTTC . . TRBJ2-1 TRBV4-2
CASSYLPRTGNTEAFF TGTGCCAGCAGTTACTTACCTCGGACAGGGAACACTGAAGCTTTCTTT TRBD1 . TRBJ1-1 TRBV6-5
CASSVLTSGGSYEQYF TGTGCCAGCAGTGTCCTGACTAGCGGGGGGTCCTACGAGCAGTACTTC TRBD2 . TRBJ2-7 TRBV6-1
CAISDPGQVFGYTF TGTGCCATCAGTGATCCAGGACAGGTCTTTGGCTACACCTTC TRBD1 . TRBJ1-2 TRBV10-3
CASSLAAGTSGRVGNEQFF TGTGCCAGCAGCTTAGCGGCGGGGACTAGCGGGAGGGTGGGGAATGAGCAGTTCTTC TRBD2 . TRBJ2-1 TRBV7-9